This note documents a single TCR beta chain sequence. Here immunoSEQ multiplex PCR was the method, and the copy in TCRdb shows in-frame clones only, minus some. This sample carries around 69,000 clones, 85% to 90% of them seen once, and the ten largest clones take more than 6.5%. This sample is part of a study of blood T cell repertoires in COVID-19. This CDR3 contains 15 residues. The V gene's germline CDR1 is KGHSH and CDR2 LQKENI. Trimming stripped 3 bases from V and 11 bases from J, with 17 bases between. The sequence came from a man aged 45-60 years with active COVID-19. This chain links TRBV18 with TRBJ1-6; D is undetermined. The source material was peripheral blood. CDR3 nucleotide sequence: TGTGCCAGCTCACCCCTTTCAGGACTGGAAGCACCCCTCCACTTT. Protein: CASSPLSGLEAPLHF. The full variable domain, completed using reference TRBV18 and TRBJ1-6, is NAGVMQNPRHLVRRRGQEARLRCSPMKGHSHVYWYRQLPEEGLKFMVYLQKENIIDESGMPKERFSAEFPKEGPSILRIQQVVRGDSAAYFCASSPLSGLEAPLHFGNGTRLTVT.